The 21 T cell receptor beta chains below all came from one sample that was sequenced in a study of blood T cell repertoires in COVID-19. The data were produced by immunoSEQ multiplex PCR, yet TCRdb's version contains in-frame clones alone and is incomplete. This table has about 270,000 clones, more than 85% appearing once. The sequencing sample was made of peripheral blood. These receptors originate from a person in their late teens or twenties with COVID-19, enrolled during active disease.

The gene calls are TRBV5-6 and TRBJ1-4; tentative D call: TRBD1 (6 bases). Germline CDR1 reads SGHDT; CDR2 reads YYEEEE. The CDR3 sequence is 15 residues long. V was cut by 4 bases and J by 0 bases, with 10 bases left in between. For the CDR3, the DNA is TGTGCCAGCAGCATACAGGGTCCAACTAATGAAAAACTGTTTTTT. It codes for CASSIQGPTNEKLFF.

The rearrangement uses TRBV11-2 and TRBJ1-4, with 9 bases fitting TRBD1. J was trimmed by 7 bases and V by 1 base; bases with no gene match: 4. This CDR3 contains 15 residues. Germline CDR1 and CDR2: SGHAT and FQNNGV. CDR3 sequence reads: CASSLGTGASEKLFF. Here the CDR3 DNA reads TGTGCCAGCAGCTTAGGGACAGGGGCGTCTGAAAAACTGTTTTTT.

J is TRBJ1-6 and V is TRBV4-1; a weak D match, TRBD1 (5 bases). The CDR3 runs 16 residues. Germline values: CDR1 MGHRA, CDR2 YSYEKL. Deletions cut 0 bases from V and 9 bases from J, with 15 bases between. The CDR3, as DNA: TGCGCCAGCAGCCAAGAACGGGGGAGGTTGGGTTCACCCCTCCACTTT. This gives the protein CASSQERGRLGSPLHF.

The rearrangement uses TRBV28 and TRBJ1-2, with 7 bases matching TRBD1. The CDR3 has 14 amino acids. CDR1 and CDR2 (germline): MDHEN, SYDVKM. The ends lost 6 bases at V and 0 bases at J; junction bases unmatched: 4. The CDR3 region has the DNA TGTGCCAGCAGCCGGACAGGACCTAACTATGGCTACACCTTC. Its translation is CASSRTGPNYGYTF.

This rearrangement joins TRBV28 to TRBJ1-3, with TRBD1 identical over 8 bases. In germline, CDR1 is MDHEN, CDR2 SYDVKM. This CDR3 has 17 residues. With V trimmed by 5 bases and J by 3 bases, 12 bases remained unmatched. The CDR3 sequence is CASSRGQGARGGNTIYF. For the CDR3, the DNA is TGTGCCAGCAGTCGGGGGCAGGGGGCTCGGGGTGGAAACACCATATATTTT.

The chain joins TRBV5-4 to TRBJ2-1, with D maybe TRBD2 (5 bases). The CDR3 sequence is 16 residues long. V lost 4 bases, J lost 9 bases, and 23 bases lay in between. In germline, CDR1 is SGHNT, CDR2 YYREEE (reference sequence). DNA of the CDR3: TGTGCCAGCAGCCTCAGCTTGTATCGAGGCGCGGGTGAGCAGTTCTTC. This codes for CASSLSLYRGAGEQFF.

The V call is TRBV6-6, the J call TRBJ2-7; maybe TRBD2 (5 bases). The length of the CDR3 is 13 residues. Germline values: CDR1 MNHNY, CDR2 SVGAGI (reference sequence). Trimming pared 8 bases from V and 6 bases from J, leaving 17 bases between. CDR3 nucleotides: TGTGCCAGCGGGGAGAGGGCCGATGGCGAGCAGTACTTC. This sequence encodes CASGERADGEQYF.

The CDR3 DNA is TGTGCCAGCAGTGAAAGGCTAGCGGTGGAGGATGAGCAGTTCTTC. Protein product: CASSERLAVEDEQFF. The chain uses TRBV2 and TRBJ2-1; TRBD2 aligns across 7 bases. This CDR3 comprises 15 residues. In germline, CDR1 is SNHLY, CDR2 FYNNEI. V shed 2 bases, J shed 8 bases, and the junction held 9 bases outside the gene matches.

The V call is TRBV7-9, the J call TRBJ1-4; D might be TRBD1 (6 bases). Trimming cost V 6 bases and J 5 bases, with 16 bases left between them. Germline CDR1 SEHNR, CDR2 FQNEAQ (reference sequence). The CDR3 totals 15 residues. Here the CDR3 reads CASRATGFSNEKLFF. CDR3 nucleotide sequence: TGTGCCAGCAGGGCCACAGGGTTCTCAAATGAAAAACTGTTTTTT.

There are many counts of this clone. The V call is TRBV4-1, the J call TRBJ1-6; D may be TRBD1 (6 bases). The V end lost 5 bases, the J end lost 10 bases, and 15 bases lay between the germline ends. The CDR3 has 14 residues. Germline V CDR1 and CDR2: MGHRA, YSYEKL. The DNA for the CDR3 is TGCGCCAGCAGCGAAGGACAGCCTGGCTCACCCCTCCACTTT. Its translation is CASSEGQPGSPLHF.

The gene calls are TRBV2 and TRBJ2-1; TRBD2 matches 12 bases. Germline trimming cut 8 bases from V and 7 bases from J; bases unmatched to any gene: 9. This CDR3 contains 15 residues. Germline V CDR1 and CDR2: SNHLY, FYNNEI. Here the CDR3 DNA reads TGTGCCAGCCGCAGACTAGCGGGAGCCAGGAATGAGCAGTTCTTC. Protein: CASRRLAGARNEQFF.

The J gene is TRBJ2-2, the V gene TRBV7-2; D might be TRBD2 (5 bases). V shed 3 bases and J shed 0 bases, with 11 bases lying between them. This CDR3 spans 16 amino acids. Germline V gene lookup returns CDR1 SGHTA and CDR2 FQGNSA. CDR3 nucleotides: TGTGCCAGCAGCTTTTCGGGAACTTCGAACACCGGGGAGCTGTTTTTT. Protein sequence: CASSFSGTSNTGELFF. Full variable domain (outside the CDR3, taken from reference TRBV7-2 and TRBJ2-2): GAGVSQSPSNKVTEKGKDVELRCDPISGHTALYWYRQSLGQGLEFLIYFQGNSAPDKSGLPSDRFSAERTGGSVSTLTIQRTQQEDSAVYLCASSFSGTSNTGELFFGEGSRLTVL.

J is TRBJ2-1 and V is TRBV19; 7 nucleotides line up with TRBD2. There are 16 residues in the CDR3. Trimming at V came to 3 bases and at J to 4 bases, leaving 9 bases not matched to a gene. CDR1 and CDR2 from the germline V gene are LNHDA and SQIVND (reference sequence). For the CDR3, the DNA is TGTGCCAGTAGTATGGGGGGGAGGGCAACATACAATGAGCAGTTCTTC. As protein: CASSMGGRATYNEQFF.

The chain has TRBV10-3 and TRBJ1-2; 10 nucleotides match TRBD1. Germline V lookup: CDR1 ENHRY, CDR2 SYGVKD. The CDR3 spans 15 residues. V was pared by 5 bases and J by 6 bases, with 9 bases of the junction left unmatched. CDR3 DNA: TGTGCCATCAGTCATCCGGGACAGGGGATCGATGGCTACACCTTC. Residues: CAISHPGQGIDGYTF.

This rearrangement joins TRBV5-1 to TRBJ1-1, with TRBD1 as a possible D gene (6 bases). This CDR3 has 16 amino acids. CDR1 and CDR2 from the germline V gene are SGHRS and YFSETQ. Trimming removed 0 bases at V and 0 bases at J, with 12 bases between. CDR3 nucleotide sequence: TGCGCCAGCAGCTTGGCCGGGCAGGGGATGAACACTGAAGCTTTCTTT. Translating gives CASSLAGQGMNTEAFF.

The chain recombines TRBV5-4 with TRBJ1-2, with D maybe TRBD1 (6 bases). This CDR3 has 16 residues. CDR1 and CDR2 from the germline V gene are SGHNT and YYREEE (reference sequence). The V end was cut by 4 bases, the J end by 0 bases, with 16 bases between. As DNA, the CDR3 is TGTGCCAGCAGCACCTCAGGGGCGATTCCTAACTATGGCTACACCTTC. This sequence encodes CASSTSGAIPNYGYTF.

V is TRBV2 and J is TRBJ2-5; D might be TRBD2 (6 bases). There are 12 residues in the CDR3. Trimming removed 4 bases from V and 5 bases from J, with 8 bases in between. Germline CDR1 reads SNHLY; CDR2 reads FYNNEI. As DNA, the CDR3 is TGTGCCAGCAGTGGGGCGGGGGAGACCCAGTACTTC. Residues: CASSGAGETQYF.

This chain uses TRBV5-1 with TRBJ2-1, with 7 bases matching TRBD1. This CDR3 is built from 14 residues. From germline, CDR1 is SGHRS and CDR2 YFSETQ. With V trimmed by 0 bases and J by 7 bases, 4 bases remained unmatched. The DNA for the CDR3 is TGCGCCAGCAGCTTGGGCCAGGGGGTAAATGAGCAGTTCTTC. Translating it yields CASSLGQGVNEQFF.

CDR3 sequence (DNA): TGTGCCAGCAGCCAATCACAGGGGCCCCTTGAAAAACTGTTTTTT. As protein: CASSQSQGPLEKLFF. The chain carries TRBV13 and TRBJ1-4; 7 nucleotides agree with TRBD1. This CDR3 contains 15 residues. With V trimmed by 5 bases and J by 7 bases, 10 bases remained unmatched. Germline V gene sequence: CDR1 PRHDT, CDR2 FYEKMQ (reference sequence).

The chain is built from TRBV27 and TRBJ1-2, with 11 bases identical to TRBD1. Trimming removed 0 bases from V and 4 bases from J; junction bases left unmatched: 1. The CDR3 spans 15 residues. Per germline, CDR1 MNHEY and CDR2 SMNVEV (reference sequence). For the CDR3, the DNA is TGTGCCAGCAGTTTATCAGGGACAGGGGGCTATGGCTACACCTTC. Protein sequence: CASSLSGTGGYGYTF.

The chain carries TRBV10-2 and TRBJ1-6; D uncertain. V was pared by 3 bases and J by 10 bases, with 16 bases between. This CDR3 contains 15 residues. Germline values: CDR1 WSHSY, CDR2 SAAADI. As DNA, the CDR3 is TGCGCCAGCAGTGATATCGTACGGCCGGGGTCACCCCTCCACTTT. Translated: CASSDIVRPGSPLHF.